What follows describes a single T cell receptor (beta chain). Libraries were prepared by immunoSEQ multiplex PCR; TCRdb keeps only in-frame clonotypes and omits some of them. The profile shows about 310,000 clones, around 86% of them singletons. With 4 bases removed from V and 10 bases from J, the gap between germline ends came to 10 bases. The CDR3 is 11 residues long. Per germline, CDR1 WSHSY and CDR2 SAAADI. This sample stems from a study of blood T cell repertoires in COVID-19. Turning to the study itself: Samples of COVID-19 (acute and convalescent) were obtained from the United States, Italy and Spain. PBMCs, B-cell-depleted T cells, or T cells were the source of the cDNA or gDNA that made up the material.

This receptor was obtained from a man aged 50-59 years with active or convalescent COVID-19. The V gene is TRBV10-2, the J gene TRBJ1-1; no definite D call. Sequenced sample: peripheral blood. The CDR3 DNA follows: TGCGCCAGCAGTGGGCAAGAGGTAGCTTTCTTT. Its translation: CASSGQEVAFF.